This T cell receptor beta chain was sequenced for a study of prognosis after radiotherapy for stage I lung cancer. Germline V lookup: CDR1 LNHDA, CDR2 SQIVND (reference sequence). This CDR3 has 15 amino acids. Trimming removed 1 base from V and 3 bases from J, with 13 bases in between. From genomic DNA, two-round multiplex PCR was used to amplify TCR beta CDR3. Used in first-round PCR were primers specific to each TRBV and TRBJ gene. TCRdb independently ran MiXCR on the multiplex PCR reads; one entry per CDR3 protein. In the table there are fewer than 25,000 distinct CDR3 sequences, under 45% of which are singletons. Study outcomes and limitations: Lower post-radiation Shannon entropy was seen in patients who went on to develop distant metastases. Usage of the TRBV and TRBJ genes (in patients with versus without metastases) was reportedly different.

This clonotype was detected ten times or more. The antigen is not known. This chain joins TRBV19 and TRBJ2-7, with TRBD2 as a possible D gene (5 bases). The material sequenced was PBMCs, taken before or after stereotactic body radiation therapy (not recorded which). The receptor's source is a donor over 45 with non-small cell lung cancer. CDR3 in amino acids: CASSIGWAGDYEQYF. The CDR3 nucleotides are TGTGCCAGTAGTATAGGATGGGCCGGGGACTACGAGCAGTACTTC.